The sequence of this T cell receptor (beta chain) was determined in a study of graft-versus-host responses after intestinal transplantation. Study in general: For 2 to 4 years after anti-thymocyte globulin induction, all recipients took tacrolimus and steroids.

Germline CDR1 reads SGHVS; CDR2 reads FQNEAQ. The length of the CDR3 is 16 residues. The ends were cut back, 7 bases at V and 0 bases at J, with 16 bases in the middle. Generated by immunoSEQ multiplex PCR, the TCRdb table keeps only in-frame clones and is missing some. The data show 130,000 or so clones, approximately 92% seen once. Study conclusions and caveats: Circulating GvH clone levels at their peak were associated with HvG declines (early post-transplant).

With regard to this clone: Its antigen is undetermined.

The sample in question was unstimulated CD4+ T cells sorted from spleen or lymph node cells, obtained before intestinal transplant. V usage is TRBV7-8 and J usage is TRBJ1-5, with D unresolved. This sequence was found in a human donor who received an intestinal transplant. The CDR3: CASTPSGIHSNQPQHF. For the CDR3, the DNA is TGTGCCAGCACCCCCTCGGGGATACATAGCAATCAGCCCCAGCATTTT.